This is a list of T cell receptor beta chains from one sample in a study of cytotoxic CD8 clonotypes in ibrutinib-treated CLL. Only in-frame clones appear in the TCRdb table, and some are missing; sequencing was by immunoSEQ multiplex PCR. The profile shows just over 200,000 clones, roughly 73% of them singletons. The sequencing here drew on PBMCs, taken after 12 months of ibrutinib treatment. Every receptor here comes from a human donor with chronic lymphocytic leukemia. CDR3s include the opening cysteine and the closing phenylalanine or tryptophan. Each record gives: clone size, D gene, J gene, V gene, CDR3 protein, CDR3 DNA. D genes are given only for firm matches. Not all rows give a size; the values are once, few, many and, for expanded clones, a class.

NA	TRBD1	TRBJ2-7	TRBV5-4	CASSLVSGGAYEQYF	TGTGCCAGCAGCTTGGTTTCAGGGGGCGCCTACGAGCAGTACTTC
NA	NA	TRBJ2-7	TRBV4-2	CASSQVSGGSSYEQYF	TGTGCCAGCAGCCAAGTATCCGGGGGTAGCTCCTACGAGCAGTACTTC
NA	NA	TRBJ2-3	TRBV6-1	CASSEGGGQDTQYF	TGTGCCAGCAGTGAAGGGGGGGGGCAAGATACGCAGTATTTT
NA	NA	TRBJ2-1	TRBV12-5	CASGPPPGNEQFF	TGTGCTAGTGGTCCTCCACCTGGGAATGAGCAGTTCTTC
NA	NA	TRBJ1-2	TRBV4-1	CASSQDEGSYGYTF	TGCGCCAGCAGCCAAGATGAGGGTAGCTATGGCTACACCTTC
NA	TRBD2	TRBJ2-7	TRBV4-2	CASSQGTSGRVGSYEQYF	TGTGCCAGCAGCCAGGGGACTAGCGGGAGGGTCGGGTCCTACGAGCAGTACTTC
NA	NA	TRBJ1-5	TRBV29-1	CSVVQGSNQPQHF	TGCAGCGTTGTACAGGGATCCAATCAGCCCCAGCATTTT
NA	NA	TRBJ2-7	TRBV28	CASSLGFSGYEQYF	TGTGCCAGCAGTTTAGGGTTTAGCGGCTACGAGCAGTACTTC
NA	TRBD1	TRBJ2-7	TRBV5-4	CASSTSGQVYEQYF	TGTGCCAGCAGCACATCGGGACAGGTCTACGAGCAGTACTTC
NA	NA	TRBJ2-7	TRBV9	CASSSDPGGSYEQYF	TGTGCCAGCAGCTCCGACCCGGGTGGATCCTACGAGCAGTACTTC
NA	TRBD2	TRBJ2-7	TRBV13	CASSSRSGGRYEQYF	TGTGCCAGCAGCTCTCGTAGCGGGGGCAGGTACGAGCAGTACTTC
NA	TRBD1	TRBJ2-5	TRBV5-1	CASSSSPGQGEETQYF	TGCGCCAGCAGCTCCTCTCCGGGACAGGGAGAAGAGACCCAGTACTTC
NA	NA	TRBJ1-5	TRBV5-6	CASSIGGLSNQPQHF	TGTGCCAGCAGCATAGGGGGGCTAAGCAATCAGCCCCAGCATTTT
once	NA	TRBJ1-5	TRBV18	CASSPLAPTDSNQPQHF	TGTGCCAGCTCACCCTTAGCGCCGACAGACTCGAATCAGCCCCAGCATTTT
NA	NA	TRBJ2-7	TRBV10-3	CATCSRAGESEQYF	TGTGCCACCTGCAGTAGGGCAGGGGAGAGCGAGCAGTACTTC
NA	TRBD1	TRBJ1-1	TRBV23-1	CASSQSGTGTEAFF	TGCGCCAGCAGTCAGTCCGGGACAGGGACCGAAGCTTTCTTT
few	NA	TRBJ1-1	TRBV20-1	CSASQGSEAFF	TGCAGTGCTAGTCAGGGCTCTGAAGCTTTCTTT
NA	NA	TRBJ2-7	TRBV4-1	CASSQGQGNLYEQYF	TGCGCCAGCAGCCAGGGGCAGGGTAACCTCTACGAGCAGTACTTC
once	TRBD2	TRBJ2-6	TRBV28	CASSFPEGGASLGANVLTF	TGTGCCAGCAGTTTCCCCGAGGGAGGGGCCTCTCTGGGGGCCAACGTCCTGACTTTC
NA	TRBD2	TRBJ2-7	TRBV18	CASSPGGRGTEQYF	TGTGCCAGCTCCCCGGGGGGGAGAGGTACGGAGCAGTACTTC
NA	TRBD2	TRBJ2-1	TRBV11-3	CASSSPGLAANEQFF	TGTGCCAGCAGCTCCCCGGGTCTAGCGGCCAATGAGCAGTTCTTC
NA	TRBD2	TRBJ2-1	TRBV11-1	CASGNILAGDGTQFF	TGTGCCAGCGGTAATATACTAGCGGGAGACGGTACCCAGTTCTTC
NA	TRBD2	TRBJ2-7	TRBV28	CASSVPQLGLAGGWNEQYF	TGTGCCAGCAGCGTTCCACAGTTGGGACTAGCGGGTGGGTGGAACGAGCAGTACTTC
NA	TRBD2	TRBJ2-2	TRBV28	CASSFRAFRSGTFAGELFF	TGTGCCAGCAGTTTTCGAGCCTTCCGTAGCGGGACGTTCGCCGGGGAGCTGTTTTTT
NA	NA	TRBJ2-7	TRBV6-5	CASSDSSSRGYEQYF	TGTGCCAGCAGTGACTCATCAAGTCGAGGGTACGAGCAGTACTTC
few	NA	TRBJ1-1	TRBV14	CASSQSDTEAFF	TGTGCCAGCAGCCAGTCAGACACTGAAGCTTTCTTT
once	TRBD1	TRBJ1-4	TRBV7-9	CASSLLTGGNEKLFF	TGTGCCAGCAGCCTTTTAACAGGGGGTAATGAAAAACTGTTTTTT
NA	NA	TRBJ2-1	TRBV7-3	CASSFYLNNEQFF	TGTGCCAGCAGCTTCTATCTAAACAATGAGCAGTTCTTC
NA	NA	TRBJ2-7	TRBV4-2	CASSQASSTIGYEQYF	TGTGCCAGCAGCCAAGCTTCTAGCACCATTGGGTACGAGCAGTACTTC
NA	NA	TRBJ2-5	TRBV6-6	CASSPGGETQYF	TGTGCCAGCAGCCCTGGCGGGGAGACCCAGTACTTC
few	TRBD1	TRBJ1-3	TRBV4-1	CASSNRGGSGNTIYF	TGTGCCAGCAGTAACAGGGGAGGGTCTGGAAACACCATATATTTT
NA	NA	TRBJ2-7	TRBV9	CASSPRGGAYEQYF	TGTGCCAGCAGCCCAAGAGGGGGGGCCTACGAGCAGTACTTC
NA	TRBD1	TRBJ1-2	TRBV19	CASSSGQGAYGYTF	TGTGCCAGTAGTTCGGGGCAGGGGGCCTATGGCTACACCTTC
NA	NA	TRBJ2-3	TRBV19	CASSPGLNTQYF	TGTGCCAGTAGCCCCGGGCTGAATACGCAGTATTTT
NA	NA	TRBJ2-7	TRBV6-1	CASSGPSAGGEQCF	TGTGCCAGCAGTGGTCCTAGCGCTGGGGGCGAGCAGTGCTTC
few	TRBD1	TRBJ2-2	TRBV9	CASSWDSRGELFF	TGTGCCAGCAGCTGGGACAGCCGGGGGGAGCTGTTTTTT
NA	NA	TRBJ2-5	TRBV2	CANSREGAYQETQYF	TGTGCCAACTCGAGGGAGGGGGCCTACCAAGAGACCCAGTACTTC
NA	NA	TRBJ2-7	TRBV27	CASAIQGTPYEQYF	TGTGCCAGCGCAATCCAGGGTACTCCGTACGAGCAGTACTTC
NA	NA	TRBJ1-1	TRBV29-1	CSVEAGHDTEAFF	TGCAGCGTTGAAGCGGGCCATGACACTGAAGCTTTCTTT
few	TRBD1	TRBJ1-1	TRBV29-1	CSVERTGNTEAFF	TGCAGCGTTGAACGGACAGGGAACACTGAAGCTTTCTTT
NA	TRBD2	TRBJ2-1	TRBV9	CASSGPTSGGQSTYNEQFF	TGTGCCAGCAGCGGACCAACTAGCGGGGGACAATCGACCTACAATGAGCAGTTCTTC
once	NA	TRBJ2-5	TRBV28	CASSFEGRETQYF	TGTGCCAGCAGTTTCGAGGGGCGGGAGACCCAGTACTTC
few	NA	TRBJ1-5	TRBV28	CASSRTAPNQPQHF	TGTGCCAGCAGCCGGACAGCTCCTAATCAGCCCCAGCATTTT
NA	NA	TRBJ2-7	TRBV7-9	CASSPDGLYEQYF	TGTGCCAGCAGCCCTGACGGACTCTACGAGCAGTACTTC